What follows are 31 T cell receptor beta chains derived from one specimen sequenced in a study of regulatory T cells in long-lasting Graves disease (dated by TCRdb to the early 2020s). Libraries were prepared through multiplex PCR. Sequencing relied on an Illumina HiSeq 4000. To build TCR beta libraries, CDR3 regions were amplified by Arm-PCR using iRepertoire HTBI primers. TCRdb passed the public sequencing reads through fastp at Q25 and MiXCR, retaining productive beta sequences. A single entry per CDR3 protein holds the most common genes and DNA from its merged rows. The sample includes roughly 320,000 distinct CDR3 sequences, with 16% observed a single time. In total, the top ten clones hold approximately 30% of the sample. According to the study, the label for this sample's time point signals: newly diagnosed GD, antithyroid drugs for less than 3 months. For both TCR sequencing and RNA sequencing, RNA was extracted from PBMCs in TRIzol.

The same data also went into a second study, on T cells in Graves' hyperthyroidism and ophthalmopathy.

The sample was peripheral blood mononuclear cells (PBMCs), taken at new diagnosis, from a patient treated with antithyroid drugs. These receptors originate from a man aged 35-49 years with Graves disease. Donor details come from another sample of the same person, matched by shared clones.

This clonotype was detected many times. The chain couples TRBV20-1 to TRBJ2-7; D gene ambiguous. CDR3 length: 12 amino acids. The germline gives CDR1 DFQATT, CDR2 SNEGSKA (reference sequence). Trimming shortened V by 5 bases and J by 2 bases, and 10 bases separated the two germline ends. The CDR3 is CSASSFPYEQYF. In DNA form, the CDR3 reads TGCAGTGCTTCTAGTTTTCCCTACGAGCAGTACTTC.

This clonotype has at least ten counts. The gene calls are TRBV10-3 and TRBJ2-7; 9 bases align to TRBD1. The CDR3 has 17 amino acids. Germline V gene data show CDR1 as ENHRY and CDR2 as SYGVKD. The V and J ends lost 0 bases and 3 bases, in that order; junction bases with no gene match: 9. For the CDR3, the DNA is TGTGCCATCAGTGAGTCTGGGACAGGGTCCGGTGGCTACGAGCAGTACTTC. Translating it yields CAISESGTGSGGYEQYF.

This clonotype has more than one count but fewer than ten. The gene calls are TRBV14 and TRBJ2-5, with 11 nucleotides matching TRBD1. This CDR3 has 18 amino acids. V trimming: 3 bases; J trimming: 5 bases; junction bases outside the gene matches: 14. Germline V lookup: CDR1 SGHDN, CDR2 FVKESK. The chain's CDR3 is CASSHPGQGVSGAETQYF. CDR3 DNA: TGTGCCAGCAGCCATCCGGGACAGGGGGTTTCAGGTGCGGAGACCCAGTACTTC.

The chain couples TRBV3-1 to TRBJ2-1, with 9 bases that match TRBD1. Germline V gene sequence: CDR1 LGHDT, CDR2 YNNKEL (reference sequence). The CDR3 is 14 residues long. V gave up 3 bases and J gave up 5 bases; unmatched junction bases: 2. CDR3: CASSHGTGHNEQFF. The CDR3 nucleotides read TGTGCCAGCAGCCATGGGACAGGGCACAATGAGCAGTTCTTC.

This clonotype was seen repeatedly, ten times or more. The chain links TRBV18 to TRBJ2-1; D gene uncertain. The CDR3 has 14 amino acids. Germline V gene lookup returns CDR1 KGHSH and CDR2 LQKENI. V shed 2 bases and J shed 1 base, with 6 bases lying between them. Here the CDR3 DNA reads TGTGCCAGCTCACCAATGAAGTCCTACAATGAGCAGTTCTTC. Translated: CASSPMKSYNEQFF. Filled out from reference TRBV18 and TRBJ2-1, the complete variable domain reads NAGVMQNPRHLVRRRGQEARLRCSPMKGHSHVYWYRQLPEEGLKFMVYLQKENIIDESGMPKERFSAEFPKEGPSILRIQQVVRGDSAAYFCASSPMKSYNEQFFGPGTRLTVL.

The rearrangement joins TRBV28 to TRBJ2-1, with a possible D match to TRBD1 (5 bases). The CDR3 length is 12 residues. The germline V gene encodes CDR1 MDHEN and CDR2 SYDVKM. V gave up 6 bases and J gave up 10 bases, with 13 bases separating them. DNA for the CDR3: TGTGCCAGCAGCCTACCGCAGGGAGAGCAGTTCTTC. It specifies CASSLPQGEQFF.

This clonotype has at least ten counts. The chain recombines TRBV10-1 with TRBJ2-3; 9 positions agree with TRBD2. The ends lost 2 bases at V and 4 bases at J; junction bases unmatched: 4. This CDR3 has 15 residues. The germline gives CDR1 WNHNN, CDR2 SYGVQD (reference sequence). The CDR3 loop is CASSERRGGADTQYF. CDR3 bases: TGCGCCAGCAGTGAGCGGCGGGGGGGAGCAGATACGCAGTATTTT.

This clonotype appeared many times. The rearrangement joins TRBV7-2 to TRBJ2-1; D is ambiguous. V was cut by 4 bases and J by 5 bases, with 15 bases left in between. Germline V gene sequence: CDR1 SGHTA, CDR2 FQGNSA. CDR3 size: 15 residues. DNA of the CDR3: TGTGCCAGCAGCTATAGAAGCCCTACACACAATGAGCAGTTCTTC. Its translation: CASSYRSPTHNEQFF.

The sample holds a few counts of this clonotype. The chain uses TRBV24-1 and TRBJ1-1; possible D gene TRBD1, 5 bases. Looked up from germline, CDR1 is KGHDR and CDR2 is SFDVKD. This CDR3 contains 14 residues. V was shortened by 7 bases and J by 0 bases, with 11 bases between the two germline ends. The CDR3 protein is CATRGRSMNTEAFF. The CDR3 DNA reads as TGTGCCACCAGGGGACGGAGCATGAACACTGAAGCTTTCTTT.

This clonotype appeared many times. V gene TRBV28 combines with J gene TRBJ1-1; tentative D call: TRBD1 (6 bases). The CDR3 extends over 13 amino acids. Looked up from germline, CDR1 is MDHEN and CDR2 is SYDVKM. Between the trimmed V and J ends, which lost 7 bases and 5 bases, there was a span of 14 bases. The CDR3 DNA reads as TGTGCCAGCACCTCGGGGGGGGCTACTGAAGCTTTCTTT. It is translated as CASTSGGATEAFF.

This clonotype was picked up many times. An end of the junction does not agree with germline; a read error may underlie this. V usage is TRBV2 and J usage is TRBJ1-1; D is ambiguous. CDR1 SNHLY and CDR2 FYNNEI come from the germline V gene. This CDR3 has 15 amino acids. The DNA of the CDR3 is TGTGCCAGCAGTGAAGATCCGGGATCTTGGGCTGAAGCTTTCTTC. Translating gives CASSEDPGSWAEAFF.

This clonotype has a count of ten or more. The CDR3 is CASSPSAYNSPLHF. The CDR3 DNA reads TGTGCCAGCTCACCGTCCGCATATAATTCACCCCTCCACTTT. This rearrangement joins TRBV18 to TRBJ1-6; D is unclear. Trimming shortened V by 3 bases and J by 4 bases, and 7 bases separated the two germline ends. The germline V gene encodes CDR1 KGHSH and CDR2 LQKENI. The CDR3 sequence is 14 residues long. The variable domain in full, with the rest retrieved from reference TRBV18 and TRBJ1-6, is NAGVMQNPRHLVRRRGQEARLRCSPMKGHSHVYWYRQLPEEGLKFMVYLQKENIIDESGMPKERFSAEFPKEGPSILRIQQVVRGDSAAYFCASSPSAYNSPLHFGNGTRLTVT.

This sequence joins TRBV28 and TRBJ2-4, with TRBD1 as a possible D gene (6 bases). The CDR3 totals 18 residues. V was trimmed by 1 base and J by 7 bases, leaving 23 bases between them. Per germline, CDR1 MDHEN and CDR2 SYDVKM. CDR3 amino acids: CASSLLVRAGQPLNIQYF. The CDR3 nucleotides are TGTGCCAGCAGTTTATTAGTACGGGCTGGACAGCCCCTTAACATTCAGTACTTC.

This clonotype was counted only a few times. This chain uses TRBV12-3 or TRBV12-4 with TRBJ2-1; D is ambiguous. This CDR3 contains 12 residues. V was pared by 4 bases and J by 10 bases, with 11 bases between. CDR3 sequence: CASSYDRLEQFF. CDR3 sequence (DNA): TGTGCCAGCAGTTACGACCGGCTAGAGCAGTTCTTC.

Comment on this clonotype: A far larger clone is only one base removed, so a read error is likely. CDR3: CASSLVLAAEAQYF. Here the CDR3 DNA reads TGTGCCAGCAGCTTAGTACTAGCAGCTGAGGCCCAGTACTTC. The chain links TRBV11-2 to TRBJ2-1; the D gene is possibly TRBD2 (6 bases). The DNA end favors TRBJ2-5, so the J call may be wrong. The germline V gene encodes CDR1 SGHAT and CDR2 FQNNGV. The CDR3 contains 14 residues.

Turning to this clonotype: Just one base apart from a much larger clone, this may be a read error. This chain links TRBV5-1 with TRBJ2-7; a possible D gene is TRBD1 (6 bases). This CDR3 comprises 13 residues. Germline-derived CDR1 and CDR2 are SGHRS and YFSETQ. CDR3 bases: TGCGCCAACAGCTTGGGGAACAGGGTCGAGCAGTACTTC. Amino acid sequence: CANSLGNRVEQYF.

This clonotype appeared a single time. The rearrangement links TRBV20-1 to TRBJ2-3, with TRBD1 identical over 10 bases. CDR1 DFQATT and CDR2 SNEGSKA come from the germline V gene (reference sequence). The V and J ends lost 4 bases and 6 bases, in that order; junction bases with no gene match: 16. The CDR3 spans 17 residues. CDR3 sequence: CSAIQPGQGRLTDTQYF. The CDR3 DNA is TGCAGTGCTATACAACCGGGACAGGGGAGATTGACGGATACGCAGTATTTT.

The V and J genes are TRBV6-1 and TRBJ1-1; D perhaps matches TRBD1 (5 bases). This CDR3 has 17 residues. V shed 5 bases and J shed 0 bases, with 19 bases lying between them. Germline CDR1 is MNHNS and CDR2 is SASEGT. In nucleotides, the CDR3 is TGTGCCAGCAGTCTTACAGGTCGCCTACTTATGAACACTGAAGCTTTCTTT. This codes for CASSLTGRLLMNTEAFF.

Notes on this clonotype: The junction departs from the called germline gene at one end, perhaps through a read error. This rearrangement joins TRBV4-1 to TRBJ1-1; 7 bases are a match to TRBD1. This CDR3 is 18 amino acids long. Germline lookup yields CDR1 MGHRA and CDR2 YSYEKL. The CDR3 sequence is CASSQPRGTGAPNTEAFF. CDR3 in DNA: TGCGCCAGCAGCCAACCCCGTGGCACAGGGGCGCCAAACACTGAAGCCTTCTTT.

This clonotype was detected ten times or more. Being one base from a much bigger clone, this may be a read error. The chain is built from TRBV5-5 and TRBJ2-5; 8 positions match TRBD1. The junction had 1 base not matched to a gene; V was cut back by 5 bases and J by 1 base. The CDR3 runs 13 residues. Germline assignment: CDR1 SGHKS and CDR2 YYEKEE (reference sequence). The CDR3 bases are TGTGCCAGCAGGACAGGGGTCCAAGAGACCCAGTACTTC. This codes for CASRTGVQETQYF.

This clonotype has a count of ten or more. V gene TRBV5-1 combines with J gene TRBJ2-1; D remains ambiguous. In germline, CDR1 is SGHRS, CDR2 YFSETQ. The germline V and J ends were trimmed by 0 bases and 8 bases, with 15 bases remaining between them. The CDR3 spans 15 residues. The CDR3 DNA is TGCGCCAGCAGCTTGGTTGGGCGAGGTTTCGATGAGCAGTTCTTC. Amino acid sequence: CASSLVGRGFDEQFF.

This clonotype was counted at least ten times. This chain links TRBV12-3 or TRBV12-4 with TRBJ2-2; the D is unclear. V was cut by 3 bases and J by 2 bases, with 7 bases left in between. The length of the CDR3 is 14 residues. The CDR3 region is CASSFRENTGELFF. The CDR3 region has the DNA TGTGCCAGCAGTTTTAGAGAAAACACCGGGGAGCTGTTTTTT.

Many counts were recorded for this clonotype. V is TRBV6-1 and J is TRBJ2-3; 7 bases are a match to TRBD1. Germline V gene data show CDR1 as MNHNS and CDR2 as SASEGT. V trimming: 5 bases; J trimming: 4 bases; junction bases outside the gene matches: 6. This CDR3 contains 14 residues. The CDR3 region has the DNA TGTGCCAGCAGTATCGGACAGGAGCCAGATACGCAGTATTTT. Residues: CASSIGQEPDTQYF.

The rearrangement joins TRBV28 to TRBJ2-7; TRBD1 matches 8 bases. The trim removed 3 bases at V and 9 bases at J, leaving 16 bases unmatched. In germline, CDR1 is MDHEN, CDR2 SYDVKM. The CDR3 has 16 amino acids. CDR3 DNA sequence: TGTGCCAGCAGTTTGGGGGTTGGACAGGGAAGGGGTAGGCAGTACTTC. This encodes CASSLGVGQGRGRQYF. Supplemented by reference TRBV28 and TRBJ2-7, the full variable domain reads DVKVTQSSRYLVKRTGEKVFLECVQDMDHENMFWYRQDPGLGLRLIYFSYDVKMKEKGDIPEGYSVSREKKERFSLILESASTNQTSMYLCASSLGVGQGRGRQYFGPGTRLTVT.

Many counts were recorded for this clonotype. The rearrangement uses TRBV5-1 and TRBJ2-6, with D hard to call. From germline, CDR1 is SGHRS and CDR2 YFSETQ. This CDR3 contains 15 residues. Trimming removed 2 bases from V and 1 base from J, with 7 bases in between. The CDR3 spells CASSFAASGANVLTF. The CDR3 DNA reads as TGCGCCAGCAGCTTCGCCGCGTCTGGGGCCAACGTCCTGACTTTC. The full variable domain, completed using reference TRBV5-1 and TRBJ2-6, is KAGVTQTPRYLIKTRGQQVTLSCSPISGHRSVSWYQQTPGQGLQFLFEYFSETQRNKGNFPGRFSGRQFSNSRSEMNVSTLELGDSALYLCASSFAASGANVLTFGAGSRLTVL.

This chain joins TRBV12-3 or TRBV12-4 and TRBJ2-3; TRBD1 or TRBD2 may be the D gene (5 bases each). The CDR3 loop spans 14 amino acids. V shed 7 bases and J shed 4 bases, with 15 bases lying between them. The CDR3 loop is CASNTGMGPDTQYF. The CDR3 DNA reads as TGTGCCAGCAATACGGGGATGGGGCCAGATACGCAGTATTTT.

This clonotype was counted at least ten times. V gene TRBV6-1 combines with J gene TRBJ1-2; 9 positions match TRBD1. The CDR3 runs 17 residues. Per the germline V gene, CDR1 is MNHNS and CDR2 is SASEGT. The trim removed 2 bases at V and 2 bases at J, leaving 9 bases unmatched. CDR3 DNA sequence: TGTGCCAGCAGTGAATTTCCCTACGGGACAGGGAACTATGGCTACACCTTC. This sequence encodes CASSEFPYGTGNYGYTF.

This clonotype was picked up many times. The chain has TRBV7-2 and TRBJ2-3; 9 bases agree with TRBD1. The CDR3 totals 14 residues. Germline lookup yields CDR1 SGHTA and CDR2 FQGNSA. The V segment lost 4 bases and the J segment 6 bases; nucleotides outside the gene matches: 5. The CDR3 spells CASSYRTGDDTQYF. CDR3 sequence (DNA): TGTGCCAGCAGCTACCGGACAGGGGACGATACGCAGTATTTT.

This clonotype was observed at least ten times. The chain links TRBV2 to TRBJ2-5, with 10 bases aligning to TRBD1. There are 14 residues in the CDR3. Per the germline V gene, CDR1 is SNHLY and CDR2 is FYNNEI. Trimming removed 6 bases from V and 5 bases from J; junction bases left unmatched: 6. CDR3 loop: CASRPGQGLETQYF. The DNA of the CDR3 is TGTGCCAGCAGACCGGGACAGGGGTTGGAGACCCAGTACTTC.

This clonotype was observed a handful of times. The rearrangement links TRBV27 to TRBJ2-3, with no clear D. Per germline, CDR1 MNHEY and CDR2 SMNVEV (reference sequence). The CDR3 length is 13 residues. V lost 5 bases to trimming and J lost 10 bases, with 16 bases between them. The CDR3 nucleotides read TGTGCCAGCAGTCCATCTGTGAGGCCCTCGCAGTATTTT. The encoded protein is CASSPSVRPSQYF.

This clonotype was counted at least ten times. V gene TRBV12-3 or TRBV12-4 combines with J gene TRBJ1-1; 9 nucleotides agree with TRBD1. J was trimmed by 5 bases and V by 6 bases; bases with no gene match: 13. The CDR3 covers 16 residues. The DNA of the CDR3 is TGTGCCAGCAGCAGATTTGGGACAGGGCTAGGGACTGAAGCTTTCTTT. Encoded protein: CASSRFGTGLGTEAFF.